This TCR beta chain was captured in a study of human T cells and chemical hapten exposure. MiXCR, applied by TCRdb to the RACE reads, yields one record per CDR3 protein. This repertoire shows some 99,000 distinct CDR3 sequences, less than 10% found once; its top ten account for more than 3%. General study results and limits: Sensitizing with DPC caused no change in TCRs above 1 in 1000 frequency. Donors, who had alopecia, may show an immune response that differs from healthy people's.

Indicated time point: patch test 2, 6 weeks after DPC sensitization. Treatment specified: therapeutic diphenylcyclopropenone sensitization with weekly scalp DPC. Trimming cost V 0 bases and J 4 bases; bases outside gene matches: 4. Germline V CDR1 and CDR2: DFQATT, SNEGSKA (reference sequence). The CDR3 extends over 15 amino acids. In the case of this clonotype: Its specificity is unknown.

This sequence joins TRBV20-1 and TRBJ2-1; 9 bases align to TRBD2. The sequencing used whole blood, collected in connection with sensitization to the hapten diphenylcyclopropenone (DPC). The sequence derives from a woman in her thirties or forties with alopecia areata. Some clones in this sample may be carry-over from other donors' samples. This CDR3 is CSARDLTSGYNEQFF. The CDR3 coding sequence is TGCAGTGCTAGAGATCTAACTAGCGGGTACAATGAGCAGTTCTTC.